The rows below give T cell receptor beta chains drawn from one sample of a study of shared clonotypes between healthy human individuals. The method was immunoSEQ multiplex PCR; TCRdb's version includes in-frame clones alone and lacks a portion of them. This sample has some 2.3 million clones, with 93% found just once. Sequenced: naive CD4+ T cells from PBMCs. The receptors were sampled from a man aged 18 to 30 in good health. Some clones in this sample may be carry-over from other donors' samples. The CDR3 runs from the conserved cysteine through the conserved F or W. The D gene is left open where the match is weak. Clone size appears in some rows only: once, few, many, or a class for an expanded clone.

D | J | size | V | DNA | CDR3
NA | TRBJ1-1 | NA | TRBV7-2 | TGTGCCAGCAGCTTTTATCCGGCGGTGGCTGAAGCTTTCTTT | CASSFYPAVAEAFF
NA | TRBJ1-3 | NA | TRBV7-2 | TGTGCCAGCAGCTTAGCGTCCGGGCTGGGAAACACCATATATTTT | CASSLASGLGNTIYF
NA | TRBJ2-1 | NA | TRBV5-1 | TGCGCCAGTGGGCCGGATGGTAGCGGCTACAATGAGCAGTTCTTC | CASGPDGSGYNEQFF
NA | TRBJ2-5 | NA | TRBV28 | TGTGCCAGCAGCCCAGACAGGCTCGAGACCCAGTACTTC | CASSPDRLETQYF
TRBD1 | TRBJ2-2 | NA | TRBV15 | TGTGCCACCAGCCCCGACAGGGGGGGCACCGGGGAGCTGTTTTTT | CATSPDRGGTGELFF
NA | TRBJ1-2 | NA | TRBV7-2 | TGTGCCAGCAGCCAAACAGGTATAGCTAACTATGGCTACACCTTC | CASSQTGIANYGYTF
NA | TRBJ1-1 | few | TRBV5-1 | TGCACCAGCATCCCCCCCAGTGTGAACACTGAAGCTTTCTTT | CTSIPPSVNTEAFF
TRBD1 | TRBJ2-7 | NA | TRBV27 | TGTGCCAGCAGTCGGGGACAGACGGGACAGGGCTACGAGCAGTACTTC | CASSRGQTGQGYEQYF
NA | TRBJ2-7 | NA | TRBV6-6 | TGTGCCAGCAGGGACAACCTCCCGGGGACCTACGAGCAGTACTTC | CASRDNLPGTYEQYF
NA | TRBJ2-1 | NA | TRBV6-5 | TGTGCCAGCAGTTGGAAGTCGCCATTCAATGAGCAGTTCTTC | CASSWKSPFNEQFF
NA | TRBJ1-2 | NA | TRBV28 | TGTGCCAGCAGACCAGACAGGCCCACTAACTATGGCTACACCTTC | CASRPDRPTNYGYTF
NA | TRBJ2-6 | NA | TRBV28 | TGTGCCAGCAGTTTATCGTGGCGGGCCCCCTCTGGGGCCAACGTCCTGACTTTC | CASSLSWRAPSGANVLTF
NA | TRBJ2-6 | NA | TRBV11-2 | TGTGCCAGCAGCTTAGTCATGTTTCTCTCCTCTGGGGCCAACGTCCTGACTTTC | CASSLVMFLSSGANVLTF
TRBD2 | TRBJ2-3 | NA | TRBV28 | TGTGCCAGCAGTATGCCTAGCGGGGGAAGCACAGATACGCAGTATTTT | CASSMPSGGSTDTQYF
NA | TRBJ1-2 | NA | TRBV5-1 | TGCGCCAGCAGCTTGCCCGGGACTCAGAATGGCTACACCTTC | CASSLPGTQNGYTF
NA | TRBJ1-1 | once | TRBV9 | TGTGCCAGCAGCGCGAGGGGCGAGATGAACACTGAAGCTTTCTTT | CASSARGEMNTEAFF
TRBD1 | TRBJ1-1 | NA | TRBV5-4 | TGTGCCAGCAGCCAGGACAGGTCTACTGAAGCTTTCTTT | CASSQDRSTEAFF
NA | TRBJ1-5 | NA | TRBV7-2 | TGTGCCAGCAGCTTGGGGTTGAAGCAGCCCCAGCATTTT | CASSLGLKQPQHF
NA | TRBJ2-7 | NA | TRBV5-4 | TGTGCCAGCAGGAACGCGGGGAGCTACGAGCAGTACTTC | CASRNAGSYEQYF
TRBD1 | TRBJ2-1 | NA | TRBV5-5 | TGTGCCAGCAGCTTGGAGGGGACAGGGGCTTACAATGAGCAGTTCTTC | CASSLEGTGAYNEQFF
NA | TRBJ2-2 | NA | TRBV5-6 | TGTGCCAGCAGCCGGCAGGCCGGGGGCAGCACCGGGGAGCTGTTTTTT | CASSRQAGGSTGELFF
TRBD1 | TRBJ1-2 | NA | TRBV2 | TGTGCCAGCAGACTAGAGTACAGGGGCGGTTATGGCTACACCTTC | CASRLEYRGGYGYTF
NA | TRBJ2-3 | once | TRBV30 | TGTGCCTGGAGTTTCCAAAGCACAGATACGCAGTATTTT | CAWSFQSTDTQYF
NA | TRBJ1-5 | NA | TRBV6-5 | TGTGCCACTGGAGGGGGGTATAGCAATCAGCCCCAGCATTTT | CATGGGYSNQPQHF
TRBD1 | TRBJ2-7 | NA | TRBV28 | TGTGCCACCACGACAGGGCCCACCTACGAGCAGTACTTC | CATTTGPTYEQYF
NA | TRBJ2-1 | once | TRBV6-6 | TGTGCCAGCGGAACCTCAGGGAATGAGCAGTTCTTC | CASGTSGNEQFF